Sequencing of this T cell receptor beta chain was carried out in a study of CD8 T cells in ankylosing spondylitis. Researchers built TCR beta libraries using quantitative 5'-RACE with molecular barcodes. One entry per CDR3 protein, called by TCRdb with MiXCR from the 5' RACE reads. Of 300,000 to 400,000 distinct CDR3 sequences in the sample, roughly 11% were seen once. Germline V gene data show CDR1 as DFQATT and CDR2 as SNEGSKA (reference sequence). J lost 6 bases, V lost 6 bases, and 12 bases had no gene match. CDR3 length: 15 residues. On this clonotype itself: This sequence may be a read error, since a much larger clone differs from it by one base.

The chain has TRBV20-1 and TRBJ1-1; TRBD1 matches at 11 bases. The clonotype was recovered from a female donor with ankylosing spondylitis or in good health (not recorded which). The sequenced material came from blood, either unsorted or a sorted T cell fraction (not recorded which). The CDR3 DNA reads as TGCAGTGCCTCTCGGACAGGGGGCTTTCGTCCTGAAGCTTTCTTT. It specifies CSASRTGGFRPEAFF.